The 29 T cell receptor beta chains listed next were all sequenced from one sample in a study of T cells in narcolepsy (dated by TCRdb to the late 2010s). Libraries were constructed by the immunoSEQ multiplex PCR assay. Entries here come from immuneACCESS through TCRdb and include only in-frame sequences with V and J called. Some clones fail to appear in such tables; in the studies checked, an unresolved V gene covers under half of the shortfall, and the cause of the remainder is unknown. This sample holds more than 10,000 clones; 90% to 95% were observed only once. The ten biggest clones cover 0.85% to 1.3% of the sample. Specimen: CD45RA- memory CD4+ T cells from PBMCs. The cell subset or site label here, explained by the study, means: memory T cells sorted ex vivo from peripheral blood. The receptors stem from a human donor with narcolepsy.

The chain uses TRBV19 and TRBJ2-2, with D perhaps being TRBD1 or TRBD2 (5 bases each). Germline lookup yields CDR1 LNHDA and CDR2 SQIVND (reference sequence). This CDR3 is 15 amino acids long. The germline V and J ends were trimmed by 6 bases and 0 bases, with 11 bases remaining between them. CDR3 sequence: CASSPGTTNTGELFF. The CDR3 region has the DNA TGTGCCAGTAGCCCAGGGACCACGAACACCGGGGAGCTGTTTTTT. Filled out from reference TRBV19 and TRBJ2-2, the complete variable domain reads DGGITQSPKYLFRKEGQNVTLSCEQNLNHDAMYWYRQDPGQGLRLIYYSQIVNDFQKGDIAEGYSVSREKKESFPLTVTSAQKNPTAFYLCASSPGTTNTGELFFGEGSRLTVL.

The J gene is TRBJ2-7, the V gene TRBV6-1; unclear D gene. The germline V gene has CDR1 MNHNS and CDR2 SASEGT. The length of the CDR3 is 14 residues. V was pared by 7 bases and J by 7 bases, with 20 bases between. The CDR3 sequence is CASKENFMGREQYF. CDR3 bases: TGTGCCAGCAAGGAGAATTTCATGGGTAGGGAGCAGTACTTC.

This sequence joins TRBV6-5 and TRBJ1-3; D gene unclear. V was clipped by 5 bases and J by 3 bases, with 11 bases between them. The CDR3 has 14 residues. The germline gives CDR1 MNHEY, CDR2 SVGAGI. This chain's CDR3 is CASSESGFGNTIYF. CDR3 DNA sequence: TGTGCCAGCAGTGAATCGGGGTTTGGAAACACCATATATTTT.

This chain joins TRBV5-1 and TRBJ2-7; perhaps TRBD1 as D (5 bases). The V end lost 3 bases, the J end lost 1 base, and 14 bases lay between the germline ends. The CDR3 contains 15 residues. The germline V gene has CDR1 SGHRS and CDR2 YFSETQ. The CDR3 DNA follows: TGCGCCAGCAGCTCATCCCCGACAGCTTCCTACGAGCAGTACTTC. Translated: CASSSSPTASYEQYF.

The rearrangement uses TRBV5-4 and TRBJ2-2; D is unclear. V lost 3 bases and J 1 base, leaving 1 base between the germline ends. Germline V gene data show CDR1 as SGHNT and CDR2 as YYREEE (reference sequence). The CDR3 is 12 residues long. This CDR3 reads CASSWNTGELFF. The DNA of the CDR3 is TGTGCCAGCAGCTGGAACACCGGGGAGCTGTTTTTT.

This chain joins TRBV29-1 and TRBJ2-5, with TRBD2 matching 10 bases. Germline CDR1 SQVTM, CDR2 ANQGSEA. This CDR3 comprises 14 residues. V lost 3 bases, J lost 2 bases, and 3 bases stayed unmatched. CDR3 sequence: CSVEGLARQETQYF. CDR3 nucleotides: TGCAGCGTTGAGGGACTAGCGCGACAAGAGACCCAGTACTTC. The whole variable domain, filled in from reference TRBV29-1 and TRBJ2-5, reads SAVISQKPSRDICQRGTSLTIQCQVDSQVTMMFWYRQQPGQSLTLIATANQGSEATYESGFVIDKFPISRPNLTFSTLTVSNMSPEDSSIYLCSVEGLARQETQYFGPGTRLLVL.

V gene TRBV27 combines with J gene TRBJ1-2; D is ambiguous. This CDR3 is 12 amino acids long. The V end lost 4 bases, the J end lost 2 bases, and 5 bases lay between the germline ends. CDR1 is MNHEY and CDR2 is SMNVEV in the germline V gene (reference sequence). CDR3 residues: CASSSRNYGYTF. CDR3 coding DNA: TGTGCCAGCAGTTCCAGGAACTATGGCTACACCTTC.

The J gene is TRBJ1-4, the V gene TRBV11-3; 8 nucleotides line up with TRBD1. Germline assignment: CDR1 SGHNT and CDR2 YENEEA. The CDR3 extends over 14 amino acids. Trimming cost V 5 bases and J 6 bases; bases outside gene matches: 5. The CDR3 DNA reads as TGTGCCAGCAGCGCAGGGGGCGTGGATGAAAAACTGTTTTTT. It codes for CASSAGGVDEKLFF.

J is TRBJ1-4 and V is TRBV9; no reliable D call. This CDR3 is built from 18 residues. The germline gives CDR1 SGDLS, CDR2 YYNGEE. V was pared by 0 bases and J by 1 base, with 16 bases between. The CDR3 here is CASSVGYTGKGTNEKLFF. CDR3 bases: TGTGCCAGCAGCGTAGGTTACACCGGCAAAGGAACTAATGAAAAACTGTTTTTT.

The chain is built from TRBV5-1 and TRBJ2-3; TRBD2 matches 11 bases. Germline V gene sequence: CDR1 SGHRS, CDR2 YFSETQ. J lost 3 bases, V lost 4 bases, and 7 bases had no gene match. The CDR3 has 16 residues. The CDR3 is CASSLIAGGATDTQYF. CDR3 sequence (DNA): TGCGCCAGCAGCCTCATAGCGGGGGGGGCAACAGATACGCAGTATTTT.

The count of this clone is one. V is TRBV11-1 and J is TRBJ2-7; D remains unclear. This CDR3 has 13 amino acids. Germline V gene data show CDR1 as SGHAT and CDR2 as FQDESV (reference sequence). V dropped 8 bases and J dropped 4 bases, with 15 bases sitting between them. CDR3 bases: TGTGCCAGCGGGCAGATAGACCGTTACGAGCAGTACTTC. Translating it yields CASGQIDRYEQYF.

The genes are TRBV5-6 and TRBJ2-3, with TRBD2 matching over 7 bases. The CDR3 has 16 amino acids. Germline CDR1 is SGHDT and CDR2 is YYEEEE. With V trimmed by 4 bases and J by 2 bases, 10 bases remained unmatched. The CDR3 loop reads CASSEGLNHPTDTQYF. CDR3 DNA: TGTGCCAGCAGCGAGGGACTAAATCACCCCACAGATACGCAGTATTTT.

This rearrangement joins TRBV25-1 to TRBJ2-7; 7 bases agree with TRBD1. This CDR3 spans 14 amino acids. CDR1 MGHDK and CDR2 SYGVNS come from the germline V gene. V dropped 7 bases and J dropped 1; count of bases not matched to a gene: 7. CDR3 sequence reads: CASMGQIGSYEQYF. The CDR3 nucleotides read TGTGCCAGCATGGGACAGATAGGGTCCTACGAGCAGTACTTC.

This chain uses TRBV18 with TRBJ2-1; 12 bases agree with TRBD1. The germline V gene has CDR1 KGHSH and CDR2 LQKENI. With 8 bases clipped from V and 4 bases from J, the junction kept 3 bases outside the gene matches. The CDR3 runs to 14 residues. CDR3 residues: CASRDRGRYNEQFF. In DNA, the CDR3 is TGTGCCAGCAGGGACAGGGGGCGATACAATGAGCAGTTCTTC.

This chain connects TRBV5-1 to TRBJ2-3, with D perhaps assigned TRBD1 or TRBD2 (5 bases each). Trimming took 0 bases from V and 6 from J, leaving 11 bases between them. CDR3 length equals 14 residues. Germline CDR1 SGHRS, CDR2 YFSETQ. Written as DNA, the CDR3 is TGCGCCAGCAGCTTGGGGCAGGGAGTGGATACGCAGTATTTT. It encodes CASSLGQGVDTQYF.

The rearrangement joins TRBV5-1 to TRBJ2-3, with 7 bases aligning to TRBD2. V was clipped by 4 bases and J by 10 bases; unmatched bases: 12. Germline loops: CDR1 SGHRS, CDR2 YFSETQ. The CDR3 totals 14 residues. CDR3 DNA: TGCGCCAGCAGCCCGGGACTAACGCACGGGTCGCAGTATTTT. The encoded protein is CASSPGLTHGSQYF.

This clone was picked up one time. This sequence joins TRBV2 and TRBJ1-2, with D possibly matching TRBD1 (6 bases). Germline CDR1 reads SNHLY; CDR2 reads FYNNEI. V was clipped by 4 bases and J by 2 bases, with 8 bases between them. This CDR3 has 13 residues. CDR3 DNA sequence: TGTGCCAGCAGTGGCACAGGGAACTATGGCTACACCTTC. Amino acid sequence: CASSGTGNYGYTF.

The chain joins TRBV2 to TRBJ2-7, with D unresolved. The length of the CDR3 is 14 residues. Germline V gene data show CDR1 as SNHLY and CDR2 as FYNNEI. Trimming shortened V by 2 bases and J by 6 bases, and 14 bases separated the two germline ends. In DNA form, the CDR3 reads TGTGCCAGCAGTGAAACACGGCAGGTAGGCGAGCAGTACTTC. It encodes CASSETRQVGEQYF.

CDR3: CASSLDSVGEQYF. As DNA, the CDR3 is TGTGCCAGCAGCTTAGACTCCGTCGGCGAGCAGTACTTC. The V call is TRBV11-2, the J call TRBJ2-7; D not certain. The CDR3 length is 13 residues. V was trimmed by 0 bases and J by 6 bases, leaving 9 bases between them. Germline values: CDR1 SGHAT, CDR2 FQNNGV.

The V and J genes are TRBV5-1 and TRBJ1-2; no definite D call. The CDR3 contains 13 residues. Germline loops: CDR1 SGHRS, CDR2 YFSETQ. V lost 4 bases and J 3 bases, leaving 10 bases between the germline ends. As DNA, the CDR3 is TGCGCCAGCAGCCTGGGCCTTTACTATGGCTACACCTTC. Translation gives CASSLGLYYGYTF.

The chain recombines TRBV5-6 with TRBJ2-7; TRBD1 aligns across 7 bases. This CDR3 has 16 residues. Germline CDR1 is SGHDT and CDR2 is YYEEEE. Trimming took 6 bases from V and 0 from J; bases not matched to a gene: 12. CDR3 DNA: TGTGCCAGCACCCGCATGACAGGGTCAAGCTCCTACGAGCAGTACTTC. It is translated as CASTRMTGSSSYEQYF.

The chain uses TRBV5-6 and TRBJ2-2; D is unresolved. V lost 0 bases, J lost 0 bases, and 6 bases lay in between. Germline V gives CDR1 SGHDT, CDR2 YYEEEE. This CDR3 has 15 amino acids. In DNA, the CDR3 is TGTGCCAGCAGCTTGGGTCCATCGAACACCGGGGAGCTGTTTTTT. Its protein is CASSLGPSNTGELFF. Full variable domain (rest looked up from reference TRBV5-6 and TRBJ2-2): DAGVTQSPTHLIKTRGQQVTLRCSPKSGHDTVSWYQQALGQGPQFIFQYYEEEERQRGNFPDRFSGHQFPNYSSELNVNALLLGDSALYLCASSLGPSNTGELFFGEGSRLTVL.

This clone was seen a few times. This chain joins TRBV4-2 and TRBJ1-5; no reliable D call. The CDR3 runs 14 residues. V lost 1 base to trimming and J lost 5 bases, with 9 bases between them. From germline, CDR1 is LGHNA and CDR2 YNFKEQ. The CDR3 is CASSQVRTHQPQHF. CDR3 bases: TGTGCCAGCAGCCAAGTCAGAACCCATCAGCCCCAGCATTTT.

CDR3 loop: CASRGGIPAGYTQYF. The CDR3 region has the DNA TGCGCCAGCAGGGGGGGTATCCCCGCGGGATATACGCAGTATTTT. The rearrangement links TRBV10-2 to TRBJ2-3; tentative D call: TRBD2 (6 bases). This CDR3 comprises 15 residues. Germline assignment: CDR1 WSHSY and CDR2 SAAADI. V was pared by 6 bases and J by 7 bases, with 20 bases between.

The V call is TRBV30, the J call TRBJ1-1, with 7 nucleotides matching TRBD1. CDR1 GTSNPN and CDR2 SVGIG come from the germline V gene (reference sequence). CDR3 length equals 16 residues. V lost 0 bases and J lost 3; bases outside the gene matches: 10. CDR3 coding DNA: TGTGCCTGGAGTGTCCCTCTGGACAGGTTTTACACTGAAGCTTTCTTT. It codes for CAWSVPLDRFYTEAFF. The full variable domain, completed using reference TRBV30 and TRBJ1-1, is SQTIHQWPATLVQPVGSPLSLECTVEGTSNPNLYWYRQAAGRGLQLLFYSVGIGQISSEVPQNLSASRPQDRQFILSSKKLLLSDSGFYLCAWSVPLDRFYTEAFFGQGTRLTVV.

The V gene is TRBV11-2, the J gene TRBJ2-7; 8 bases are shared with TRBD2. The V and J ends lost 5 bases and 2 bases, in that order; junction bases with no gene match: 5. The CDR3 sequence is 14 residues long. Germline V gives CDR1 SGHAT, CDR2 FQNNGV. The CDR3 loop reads CASSVSGAAYEQYF. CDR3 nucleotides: TGTGCCAGCAGCGTTAGCGGGGCAGCCTACGAGCAGTACTTC.

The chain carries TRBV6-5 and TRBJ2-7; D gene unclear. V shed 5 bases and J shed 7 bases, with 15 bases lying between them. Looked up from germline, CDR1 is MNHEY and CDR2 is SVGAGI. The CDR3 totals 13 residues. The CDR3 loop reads CASSEDFAREQYF. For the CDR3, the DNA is TGTGCCAGCAGTGAAGATTTCGCGAGGGAGCAGTACTTC.

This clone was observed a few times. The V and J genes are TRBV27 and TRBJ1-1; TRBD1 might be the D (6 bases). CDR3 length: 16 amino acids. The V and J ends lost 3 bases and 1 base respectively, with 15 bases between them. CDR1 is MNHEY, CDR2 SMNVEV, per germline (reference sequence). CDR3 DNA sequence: TGTGCCAGCAGTTTTCGCGGGACACTGGAGAACACTGAAGCTTTCTTT. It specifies CASSFRGTLENTEAFF.

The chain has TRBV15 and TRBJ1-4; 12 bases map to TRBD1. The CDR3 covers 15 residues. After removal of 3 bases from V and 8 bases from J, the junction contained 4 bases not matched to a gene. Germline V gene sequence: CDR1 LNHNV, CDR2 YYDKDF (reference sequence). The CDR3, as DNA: TGTGCCACCAGCAGGGGACAGGGGGCACGGGAAAAACTGTTTTTT. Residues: CATSRGQGAREKLFF.